These 24 T cell receptor beta chains came from one sample sequenced in a study of cytomegalovirus exposure and HLA in healthy donors. The primer mix had 60 Vbeta and 13 Jbeta primers. Data came from immunoSEQ multiplex PCR; TCRdb stores just in-frame clones and leaves some out. The listing contains 40,000 or so clones. The material sequenced was PBMCs. The receptors shown here come from a woman aged 30 to 39 in good health and CMV-seropositive.

The chain links TRBV5-1 to TRBJ1-1; 7 bases are a match to TRBD1. V lost 0 bases and J lost 4; bases outside the gene matches: 6. This CDR3 contains 15 residues. Germline V gene lookup returns CDR1 SGHRS and CDR2 YFSETQ. The CDR3 DNA follows: TGCGCCAGCAGCTTGGGCCCGGCAGGGGGCACTGAAGCTTTCTTT. Protein product: CASSLGPAGGTEAFF.

J is TRBJ2-7 and V is TRBV25-1, with 9 bases lining up with TRBD2. The CDR3 has 15 amino acids. V dropped 10 bases and J dropped 8; count of bases not matched to a gene: 18. CDR1 is MGHDK and CDR2 is SYGVNS in the germline V gene. The CDR3 sequence is CATAFSGGRVMKQYF. The DNA for the CDR3 is TGTGCCACCGCCTTCAGCGGGGGGCGCGTAATGAAGCAGTACTTC.

The chain links TRBV4-1 to TRBJ2-1, with TRBD2 matching over 12 bases. The length of the CDR3 is 18 residues. Per germline, CDR1 MGHRA and CDR2 YSYEKL. The trim removed 1 base at V and 5 bases at J, leaving 9 bases unmatched. In DNA, the CDR3 is TGCGCCAGCAGCCAAGTTTTCCCACTAGCGGGGGGAAACAATGAGCAGTTCTTC. Translation gives CASSQVFPLAGGNNEQFF.

The chain links TRBV28 to TRBJ2-3; no definite D call. V was cut by 6 bases and J by 1 base, with 8 bases left in between. CDR1 MDHEN and CDR2 SYDVKM come from the germline V gene. The CDR3 is made up of 13 amino acids. In DNA form, the CDR3 reads TGTGCCAGCAGAGAAACGGGCACAGATACGCAGTATTTT. Protein sequence: CASRETGTDTQYF.

This sequence joins TRBV4-1 and TRBJ1-3; tentative D call: TRBD1 (5 bases). This CDR3 spans 17 amino acids. Trimming took off 1 base at V and 0 bases at J, with 13 bases between the two ends. Germline CDR1 MGHRA, CDR2 YSYEKL. CDR3 residues: CASSQVGLGGSGNTIYF. The CDR3 nucleotides are TGCGCCAGCAGCCAAGTAGGGTTGGGGGGCTCTGGAAACACCATATATTTT.

V gene TRBV5-1 combines with J gene TRBJ1-4; the match to TRBD1 covers 8 bases. The germline V gene has CDR1 SGHRS and CDR2 YFSETQ. The V segment lost 4 bases and the J segment 8 bases; nucleotides outside the gene matches: 7. The CDR3 length is 14 residues. The CDR3 DNA follows: TGCGCCAGCAGCCCGGACAGGGCGGGAGAAAAACTGTTTTTT. Translation: CASSPDRAGEKLFF. Drawing the rest from reference TRBV5-1 and TRBJ1-4, the complete variable domain is KAGVTQTPRYLIKTRGQQVTLSCSPISGHRSVSWYQQTPGQGLQFLFEYFSETQRNKGNFPGRFSGRQFSNSRSEMNVSTLELGDSALYLCASSPDRAGEKLFFGSGTQLSVL.

V gene TRBV25-1 combines with J gene TRBJ2-7; 8 bases agree with TRBD1. Trimming removed 2 bases from V and 7 bases from J; junction bases left unmatched: 7. Per the germline V gene, CDR1 is MGHDK and CDR2 is SYGVNS. The CDR3 length is 14 residues. The CDR3 bases are TGTGCCAGCAGTGAACCCCAGGGGGCGGAGGAGCAGTACTTC. This encodes CASSEPQGAEEQYF.

The chain couples TRBV4-2 to TRBJ2-5, with 10 bases fitting TRBD1. Germline V gene data show CDR1 as LGHNA and CDR2 as YNFKEQ. This CDR3 has 14 residues. With 3 bases clipped from V and 5 bases from J, the junction kept 3 bases outside the gene matches. The DNA for the CDR3 is TGTGCCAGCAGCCACCTGGACAGGGGGGAGACCCAGTACTTC. Translating it yields CASSHLDRGETQYF.

This chain uses TRBV7-2 with TRBJ1-1; D is perhaps TRBD1 (6 bases). V lost 1 base and J 4 bases, leaving 13 bases between the germline ends. The length of the CDR3 is 15 residues. The germline CDR1 and CDR2 sequences are SGHTA and FQGNSA. DNA of the CDR3: TGTGCCAGCAGCTTAGTTTCGGGACAAGTCACTGAAGCTTTCTTT. It encodes CASSLVSGQVTEAFF.

The chain joins TRBV19 to TRBJ2-1; 10 positions agree with TRBD2. Germline CDR1 LNHDA, CDR2 SQIVND (reference sequence). The CDR3 length is 17 residues. The ends lost 4 bases at V and 6 bases at J; junction bases unmatched: 12. The CDR3 DNA is TGTGCCAGTAGTACTTATTCTGAGCGGGGGGGTCTCAATGAGCAGTTCTTC. It is translated as CASSTYSERGGLNEQFF.

The chain carries TRBV7-9 and TRBJ2-2; 7 positions match TRBD1. Germline assignment: CDR1 SEHNR and CDR2 FQNEAQ (reference sequence). The CDR3 has 17 amino acids. Germline trimming cut 6 bases from V and 0 bases from J; bases unmatched to any gene: 10. Here the CDR3 DNA reads TGTGCCAGCAGTTTACCTTTCGGGACAGCGAACACCGGGGAGCTGTTTTTT. It yields the protein CASSLPFGTANTGELFF.

V gene TRBV15 combines with J gene TRBJ2-4; TRBD1 might be the D (6 bases). The V end lost 2 bases, the J end lost 0 bases, and 11 bases lay between the germline ends. The CDR3 is 16 residues long. Germline V gives CDR1 LNHNV, CDR2 YYDKDF (reference sequence). The CDR3 DNA reads as TGTGCCACCAGCAGACAGGGGAGCAGAGCCAAAAACATTCAGTACTTC. Its protein product is CATSRQGSRAKNIQYF.

The chain carries TRBV13 and TRBJ1-1, with D perhaps matching TRBD1 (6 bases). Trimming cost V 3 bases and J 0 bases, with 8 bases left between them. Germline CDR1 PRHDT, CDR2 FYEKMQ (reference sequence). CDR3 length: 14 residues. This chain's CDR3 is CASSFQGLNTEAFF. CDR3 in DNA: TGTGCCAGCAGCTTCCAGGGGTTGAACACTGAAGCTTTCTTT.

The chain links TRBV9 to TRBJ2-3, with D possibly matching TRBD2 (5 bases). V was cut by 6 bases and J by 0 bases, with 17 bases left in between. Germline V CDR1 and CDR2: SGDLS, YYNGEE. CDR3 length: 16 residues. The CDR3 spells CASKWSGSISTDTQYF. CDR3 nucleotide sequence: TGTGCCAGCAAGTGGAGCGGCTCAATAAGCACAGATACGCAGTATTTT. Full variable domain (remainder filled in from reference TRBV9 and TRBJ2-3): DSGVTQTPKHLITATGQRVTLRCSPRSGDLSVYWYQQSLDQGLQFLIQYYNGEERAKGNILERFSAQQFPDLHSELNLSSLELGDSALYFCASKWSGSISTDTQYFGPGTRLTVL.

V and J are TRBV6-1 and TRBJ1-2, with D tentatively TRBD1 (6 bases). This CDR3 spans 13 amino acids. Germline V gene data show CDR1 as MNHNS and CDR2 as SASEGT. V lost 5 bases and J 6 bases, leaving 13 bases between the germline ends. The DNA for the CDR3 is TGTGCCAGCAGTACTCAGGGGTACGATGGCTACACCTTC. As protein: CASSTQGYDGYTF.

This sequence joins TRBV15 and TRBJ1-5; tentatively, D is TRBD1 (5 bases). This CDR3 has 18 residues. V lost 1 base to trimming and J lost 5 bases, with 21 bases between them. The germline V gene has CDR1 LNHNV and CDR2 YYDKDF (reference sequence). The CDR3 sequence is CATSRAKVFGTIYQPQHF. For the CDR3, the DNA is TGTGCCACCAGCAGAGCGAAGGTTTTTGGGACTATTTATCAGCCCCAGCATTTT.

In DNA form, the CDR3 reads TGTGCCAGCAGTTTATTCTGGACAGGGCCCTCCAATCAGCCCCAGCATTTT. Its translation: CASSLFWTGPSNQPQHF. The V gene is TRBV28, the J gene TRBJ1-5; 8 positions match TRBD1. Unmatched junction bases numbered 8, after V lost 1 base and J lost 3 bases. CDR3 length equals 17 residues. Germline loops: CDR1 MDHEN, CDR2 SYDVKM.

On this clone: Germline is not matched at one junction end, which may reflect a read error. The rearrangement joins TRBV7-7 to TRBJ2-7, with TRBD2 identical over 7 bases. This CDR3 spans 13 amino acids. CDR1 SSHAT and CDR2 FNYEAQ come from the germline V gene (reference sequence). CDR3 in DNA: TGTGCTAGCAGCACCCAGCTGGGGGGGGAGCAGTACTTC. As protein: CASSTQLGGEQYF.

The chain is built from TRBV7-2 and TRBJ1-1, with D uncertain. The CDR3 has 14 residues. Looked up from germline, CDR1 is SGHTA and CDR2 is FQGNSA. V lost 0 bases and J 3 bases, leaving 8 bases between the germline ends. CDR3 in amino acids: CASSLARGYTEAFF. DNA of the CDR3: TGTGCCAGCAGCTTAGCGCGGGGATACACTGAAGCTTTCTTT.

The chain links TRBV5-1 to TRBJ2-5; 8 nucleotides align to TRBD2. After removal of 4 bases from V and 5 bases from J, the junction contained 7 bases not matched to a gene. This CDR3 spans 14 amino acids. The V gene's germline CDR1 is SGHRS and CDR2 YFSETQ. CDR3 nucleotide sequence: TGCGCCAGCAGCCCCGGGGGGGCCCTTGAGACCCAGTACTTC. Protein product: CASSPGGALETQYF.

This chain links TRBV9 with TRBJ2-6; 7 bases map to TRBD2. The CDR3 extends over 15 amino acids. Germline CDR1 is SGDLS and CDR2 is YYNGEE. After removal of 4 bases from V and 2 bases from J, the junction contained 3 bases not matched to a gene. The CDR3 protein is CASSLTSAGANVLTF. For the CDR3, the DNA is TGTGCCAGCAGCCTCACTAGCGCTGGGGCCAACGTCCTGACTTTC.

The chain employs TRBV19 and TRBJ1-5; D ambiguous. Between the trimmed V and J ends, which lost 3 bases and 11 bases, there was a span of 14 bases. The CDR3 is made up of 13 amino acids. Germline loops: CDR1 LNHDA, CDR2 SQIVND (reference sequence). The CDR3 reads CASSMRRREAQHF. DNA for the CDR3: TGTGCCAGTAGTATGAGGCGGCGGGAGGCCCAGCATTTT. Looking up the rest from reference TRBV19 and TRBJ1-5 gives the full variable domain: DGGITQSPKYLFRKEGQNVTLSCEQNLNHDAMYWYRQDPGQGLRLIYYSQIVNDFQKGDIAEGYSVSREKKESFPLTVTSAQKNPTAFYLCASSMRRREAQHFGDGTRLSIL.

The chain couples TRBV6-5 to TRBJ1-2, with 7 positions matching TRBD1. There are 14 residues in the CDR3. In germline, CDR1 is MNHEY, CDR2 SVGAGI. J lost 4 bases, V lost 6 bases, and 8 bases had no gene match. CDR3 residues: CASSYRGTGYGYTF. For the CDR3, the DNA is TGTGCCAGCAGCTACAGGGGAACGGGCTATGGCTACACCTTC.

The genes are TRBV15 and TRBJ2-3; a possible D gene is TRBD1 (5 bases). Looked up from germline, CDR1 is LNHNV and CDR2 is YYDKDF (reference sequence). The CDR3 length is 16 residues. V dropped 5 bases and J dropped 2 bases, with 17 bases sitting between them. CDR3 DNA: TGTGCCACCAGCCCAGGAGACAGCTTTGCCACAGATACGCAGTATTTT. It specifies CATSPGDSFATDTQYF.